This T cell receptor beta chain comes out of a study of blood T cell repertoires in COVID-19. Germline CDR1 and CDR2: SGHRS and YFSETQ. V gave up 3 bases and J gave up 7 bases; unmatched junction bases: 7. The CDR3 totals 13 residues. Original handling: Amplifying reference gene primers gave estimates of nucleated cell counts. Method: immunoSEQ multiplex PCR; TCRdb's copy keeps in-frame clones and lacks some. Clonal size and the V and J genes are those of that table, whereas D and trimming came from the DNA. The repertoire includes over 10,000 clones, approximately 80% of them detected once, and roughly 40% sits in the top ten.

This chain uses TRBV5-1 with TRBJ2-7; 7 nucleotides line up with TRBD2. Sequencing was carried out using peripheral blood. The TCR comes from a man aged 80 or over with acute or convalescent COVID-19. The DNA of the CDR3 is TGCGCCAGCAGCTGGACACCAGCGGGGGAGCAGTACTTC. It is translated as CASSWTPAGEQYF. The variable domain in full, with the rest retrieved from reference TRBV5-1 and TRBJ2-7, is KAGVTQTPRYLIKTRGQQVTLSCSPISGHRSVSWYQQTPGQGLQFLFEYFSETQRNKGNFPGRFSGRQFSNSRSEMNVSTLELGDSALYLCASSWTPAGEQYFGPGTRLTVT.